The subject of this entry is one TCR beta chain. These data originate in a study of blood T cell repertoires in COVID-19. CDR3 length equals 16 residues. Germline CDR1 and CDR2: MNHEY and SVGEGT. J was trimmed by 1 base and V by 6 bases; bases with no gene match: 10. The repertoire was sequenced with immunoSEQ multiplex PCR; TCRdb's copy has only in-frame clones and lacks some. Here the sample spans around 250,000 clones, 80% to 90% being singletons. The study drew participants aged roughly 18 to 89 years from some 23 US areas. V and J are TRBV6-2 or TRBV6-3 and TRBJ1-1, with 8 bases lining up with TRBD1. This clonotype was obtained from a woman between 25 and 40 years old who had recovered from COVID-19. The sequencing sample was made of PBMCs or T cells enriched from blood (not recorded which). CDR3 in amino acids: CASSLSGQGANTEAFF. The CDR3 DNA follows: TGTGCCAGCAGCCTATCGGGTCAGGGGGCGAACACTGAAGCTTTCTTT.